This section outlines one T cell receptor beta chain sequence together with its context. Sample time point: after neoadjuvant nivolumab, at surgical resection. Patients had newly diagnosed, untreated stage II-IVA oral cavity squamous cell carcinoma. Blood cells were analyzed directly, without culture or expansion. The data were obtained in a study of neoadjuvant anti-PD-1 for oral cavity cancer. Study-wide background: Patients without progression got a fourth dose around day 43.

Most PBMC samples had 480 ng input DNA in six replicates. TCRdb's copy holds only in-frame clones and misses some; the assay was immunoSEQ multiplex PCR. This sample yields about 32,000 clones, of which roughly 80% are seen a single time; roughly 3.2% belongs to the top ten. CDR3 length: 16 amino acids. Trimming cost V 5 bases and J 5 bases; bases outside gene matches: 11. Germline CDR1 is LNHDA and CDR2 is SQIVND (reference sequence). Sample: PBMCs, taken after nivolumab (anti-PD-1) treatment. The rearrangement joins TRBV19 to TRBJ1-1, with 10 bases that match TRBD1. The receptor was derived from a person between 40 and 80 years old with oral cavity squamous cell carcinoma. The CDR3 coding sequence is TGTGCCAGTAGTCCTCGAGACAGGGGGCGAGGGACTGAAGCTTTCTTT. This translates into CASSPRDRGRGTEAFF.